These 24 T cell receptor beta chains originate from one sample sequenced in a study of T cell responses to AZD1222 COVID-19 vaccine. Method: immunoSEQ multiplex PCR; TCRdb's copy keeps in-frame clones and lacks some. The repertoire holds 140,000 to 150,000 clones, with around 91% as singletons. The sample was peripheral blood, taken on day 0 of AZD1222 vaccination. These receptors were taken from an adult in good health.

The CDR3 reads CSASGGVGADTQYF. The CDR3 region has the DNA TGCAGTGCTAGTGGAGGGGTTGGCGCAGATACGCAGTATTTT. The J gene is TRBJ2-3, the V gene TRBV20-1; maybe TRBD2 (6 bases). Germline V gene sequence: CDR1 DFQATT, CDR2 SNEGSKA (reference sequence). The CDR3 extends over 14 amino acids. V was clipped by 3 bases and J by 4 bases, with 14 bases between them.

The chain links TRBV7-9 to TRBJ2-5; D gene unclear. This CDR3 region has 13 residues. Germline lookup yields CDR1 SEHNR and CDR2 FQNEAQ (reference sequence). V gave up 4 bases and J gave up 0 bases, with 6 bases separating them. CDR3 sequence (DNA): TGTGCCAGCAGCTCGTGGCACCAAGAGACCCAGTACTTC. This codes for CASSSWHQETQYF.

The CDR3 DNA reads as TGTGCCAGCAGCCCGAGAGGAGGCTACACCTTC. Protein product: CASSPRGGYTF. The chain links TRBV9 to TRBJ1-2; no clear D. The CDR3 totals 11 residues. Deletions cut 4 bases from V and 8 bases from J, with 9 bases between. CDR1 and CDR2 (germline): SGDLS, YYNGEE.

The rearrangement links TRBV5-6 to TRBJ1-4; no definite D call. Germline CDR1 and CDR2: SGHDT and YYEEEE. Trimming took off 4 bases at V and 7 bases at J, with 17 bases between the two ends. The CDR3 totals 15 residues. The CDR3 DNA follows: TGTGCCAGCAGCACCGCGGATGCGATGGGTGAAAAACTGTTTTTT. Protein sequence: CASSTADAMGEKLFF.

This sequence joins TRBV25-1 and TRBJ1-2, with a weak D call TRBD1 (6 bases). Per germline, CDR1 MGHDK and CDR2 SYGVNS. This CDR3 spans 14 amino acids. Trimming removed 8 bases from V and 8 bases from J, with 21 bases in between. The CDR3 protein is CASGSGTPLSGYTF. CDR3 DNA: TGTGCCAGCGGATCCGGGACACCTCTATCGGGCTACACCTTC.

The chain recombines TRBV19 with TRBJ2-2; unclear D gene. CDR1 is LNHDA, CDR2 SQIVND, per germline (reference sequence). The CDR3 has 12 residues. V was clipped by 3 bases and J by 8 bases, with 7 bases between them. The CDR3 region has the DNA TGTGCCAGTAGTATCCACGGTGGGGAGCTGTTTTTT. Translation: CASSIHGGELFF. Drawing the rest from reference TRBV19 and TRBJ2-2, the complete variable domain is DGGITQSPKYLFRKEGQNVTLSCEQNLNHDAMYWYRQDPGQGLRLIYYSQIVNDFQKGDIAEGYSVSREKKESFPLTVTSAQKNPTAFYLCASSIHGGELFFGEGSRLTVL.

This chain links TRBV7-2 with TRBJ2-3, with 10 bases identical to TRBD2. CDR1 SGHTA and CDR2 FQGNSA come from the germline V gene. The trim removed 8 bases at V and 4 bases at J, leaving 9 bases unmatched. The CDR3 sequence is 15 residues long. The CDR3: CASVVASGSSDTQYF. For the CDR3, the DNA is TGTGCCAGCGTAGTCGCTAGCGGGAGCTCAGATACGCAGTATTTT.

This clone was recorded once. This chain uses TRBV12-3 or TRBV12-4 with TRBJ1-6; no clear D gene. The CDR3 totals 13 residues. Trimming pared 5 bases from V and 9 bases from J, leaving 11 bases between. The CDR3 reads CASSPARVSPLHF. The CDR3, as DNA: TGTGCCAGCAGTCCCGCAAGGGTTTCACCCCTCCACTTT.

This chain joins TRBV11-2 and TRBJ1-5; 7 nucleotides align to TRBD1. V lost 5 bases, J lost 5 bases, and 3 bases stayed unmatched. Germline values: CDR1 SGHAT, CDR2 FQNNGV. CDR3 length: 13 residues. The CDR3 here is CASSQDRDQPQHF. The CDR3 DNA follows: TGTGCCAGCAGCCAAGACAGGGATCAGCCCCAGCATTTT.

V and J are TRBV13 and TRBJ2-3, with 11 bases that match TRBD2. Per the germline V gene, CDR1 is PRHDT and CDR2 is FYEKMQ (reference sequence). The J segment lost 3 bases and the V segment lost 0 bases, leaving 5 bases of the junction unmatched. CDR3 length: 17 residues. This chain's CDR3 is CASSLGSSGRPTDTQYF. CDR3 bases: TGTGCCAGCAGCTTAGGGTCTAGCGGGAGGCCGACAGATACGCAGTATTTT.

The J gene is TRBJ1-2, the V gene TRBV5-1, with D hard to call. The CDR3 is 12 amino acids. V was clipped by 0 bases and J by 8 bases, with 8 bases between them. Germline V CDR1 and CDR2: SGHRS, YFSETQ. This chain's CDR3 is CASSLVTEGYTF. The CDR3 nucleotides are TGCGCCAGCAGCTTGGTTACTGAAGGCTACACCTTC.

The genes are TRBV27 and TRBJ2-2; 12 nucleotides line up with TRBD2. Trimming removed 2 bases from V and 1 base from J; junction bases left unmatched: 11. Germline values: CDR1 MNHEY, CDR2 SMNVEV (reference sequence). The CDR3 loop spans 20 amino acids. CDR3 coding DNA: TGTGCCAGCAGTTTAAGAGGGGGATCGACTAGCGGGAGGAACACCGGGGAGCTGTTTTTT. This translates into CASSLRGGSTSGRNTGELFF.

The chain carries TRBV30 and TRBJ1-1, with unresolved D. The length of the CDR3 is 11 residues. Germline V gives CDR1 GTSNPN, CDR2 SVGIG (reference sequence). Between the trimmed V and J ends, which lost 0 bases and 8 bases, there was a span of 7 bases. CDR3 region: CAWSVRLEAFF. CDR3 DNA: TGTGCCTGGAGTGTACGTCTAGAAGCTTTCTTT.

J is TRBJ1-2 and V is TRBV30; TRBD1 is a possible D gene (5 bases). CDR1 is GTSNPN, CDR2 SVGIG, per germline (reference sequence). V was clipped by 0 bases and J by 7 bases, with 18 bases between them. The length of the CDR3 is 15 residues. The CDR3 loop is CAWSVRLRRGGGYTF. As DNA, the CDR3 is TGTGCCTGGAGTGTACGACTGCGCCGGGGGGGTGGCTACACCTTC.

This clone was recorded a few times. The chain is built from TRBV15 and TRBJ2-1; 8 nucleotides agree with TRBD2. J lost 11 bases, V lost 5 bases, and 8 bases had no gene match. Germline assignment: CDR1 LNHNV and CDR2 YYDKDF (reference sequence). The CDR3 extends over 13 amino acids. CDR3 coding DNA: TGTGCCACCAGCCAGCGGGAGAGTCGTCAGCAGTTCTTC. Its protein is CATSQRESRQQFF.

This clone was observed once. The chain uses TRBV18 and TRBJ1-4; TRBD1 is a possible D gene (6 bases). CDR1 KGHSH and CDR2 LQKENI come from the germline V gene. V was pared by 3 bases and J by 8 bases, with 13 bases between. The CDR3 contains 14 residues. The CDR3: CASSPPGEEEKLFF. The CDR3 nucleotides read TGTGCCAGCTCACCCCCAGGGGAAGAAGAAAAACTGTTTTTT. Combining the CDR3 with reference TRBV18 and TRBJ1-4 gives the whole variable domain NAGVMQNPRHLVRRRGQEARLRCSPMKGHSHVYWYRQLPEEGLKFMVYLQKENIIDESGMPKERFSAEFPKEGPSILRIQQVVRGDSAAYFCASSPPGEEEKLFFGSGTQLSVL.

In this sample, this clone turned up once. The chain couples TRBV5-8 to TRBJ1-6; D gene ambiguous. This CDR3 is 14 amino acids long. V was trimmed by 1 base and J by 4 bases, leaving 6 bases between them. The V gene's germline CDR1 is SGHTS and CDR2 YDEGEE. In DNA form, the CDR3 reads TGTGCCAGCAGCTTGCTTACGTATAATTCACCCCTCCACTTT. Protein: CASSLLTYNSPLHF.

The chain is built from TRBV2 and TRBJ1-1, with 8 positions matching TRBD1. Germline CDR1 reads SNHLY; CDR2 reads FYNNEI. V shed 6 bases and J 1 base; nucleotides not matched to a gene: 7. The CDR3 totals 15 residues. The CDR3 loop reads CASSEQDRGNTEAFF. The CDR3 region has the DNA TGTGCCAGCAGCGAACAAGACAGGGGGAACACTGAAGCTTTCTTT.

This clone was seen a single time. DNA of the CDR3: TGTGCCAGCAGTTCACTAGGGGGAGGGCAGTACTTC. It codes for CASSSLGGGQYF. The chain has TRBV6-6 and TRBJ2-7; TRBD1 or TRBD2 may be the D gene (6 bases each). The ends were cut back, 4 bases at V and 9 bases at J, with 13 bases in the middle. The CDR3 covers 12 residues. Looked up from germline, CDR1 is MNHNY and CDR2 is SVGAGI (reference sequence).

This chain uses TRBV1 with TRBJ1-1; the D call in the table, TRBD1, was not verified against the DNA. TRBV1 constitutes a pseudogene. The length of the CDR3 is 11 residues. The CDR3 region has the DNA TGCACCAGCAGCCAACGGACAGCTGCTTTCTTT. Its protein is CTSSQRTAAFF.

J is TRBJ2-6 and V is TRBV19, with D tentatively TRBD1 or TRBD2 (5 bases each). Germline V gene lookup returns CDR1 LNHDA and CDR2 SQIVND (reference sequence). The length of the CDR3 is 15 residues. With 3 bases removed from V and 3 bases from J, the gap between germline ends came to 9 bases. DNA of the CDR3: TGTGCCAGTAGTATTGGTGGGGGTGGGGCCAACGTCCTGACTTTC. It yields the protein CASSIGGGGANVLTF.

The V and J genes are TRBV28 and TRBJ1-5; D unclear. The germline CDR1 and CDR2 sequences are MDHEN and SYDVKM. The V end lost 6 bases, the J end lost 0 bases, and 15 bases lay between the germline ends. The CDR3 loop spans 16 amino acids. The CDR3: CASRGEGRYSNQPQHF. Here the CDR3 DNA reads TGTGCCAGCAGGGGTGAAGGGCGGTATAGCAATCAGCCCCAGCATTTT.

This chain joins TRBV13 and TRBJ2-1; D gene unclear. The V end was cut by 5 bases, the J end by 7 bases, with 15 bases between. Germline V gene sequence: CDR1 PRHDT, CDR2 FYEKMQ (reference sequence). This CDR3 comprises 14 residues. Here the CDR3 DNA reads TGTGCCAGCAGCCGACGTGGGCTAGGGAATGAGCAGTTCTTC. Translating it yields CASSRRGLGNEQFF.

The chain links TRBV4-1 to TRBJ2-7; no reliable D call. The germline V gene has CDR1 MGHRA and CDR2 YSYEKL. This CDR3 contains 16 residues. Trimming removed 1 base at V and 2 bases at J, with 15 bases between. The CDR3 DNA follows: TGCGCCAGCAGCCAAGGAGTCAGTACTTCCGCCTACGAGCAGTACTTC. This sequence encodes CASSQGVSTSAYEQYF.